This T cell receptor beta chain is from a study of CD8+CD57+ T cells in acquired aplastic anemia. Researchers used genomic DNA as the template to profile TCR beta VDJ and CDR3. TCRdb reprocessed the reads with MiXCR, giving one entry per CDR3 protein. This table has under 200,000 distinct CDR3 sequences, around 45% appearing once. The receptor was derived from a human donor in good health. The sample consisted of sorted CD4+, CD8+, or CD8+CD57+ T cells (not recorded which) from PBMCs.

CDR3 region: CASSRGATNEKLFF. In DNA form, the CDR3 reads TGTGCCAGTTCTAGGGGGGCTACTAATGAAAAACTGTTTTTT. The rearrangement joins TRBV19 to TRBJ1-4, with D tentatively TRBD1 (6 bases). Trimming removed 8 bases from V and 2 bases from J, with 12 bases in between. CDR3 length: 14 residues. Germline values: CDR1 LNHDA, CDR2 SQIVND (reference sequence).